The next 20 T cell receptor beta chains were all read from a single sample in a study of T cell responses to AZD1222 COVID-19 vaccine. The table came from immunoSEQ multiplex PCR; TCRdb's copy has only in-frame clones and leaves some out. This sample carries approximately 170,000 clones, around 90% of them seen once, and the ten largest clones take 1.1%. The sample was peripheral blood, taken 28 days after the second AZD1222 dose. These receptors were obtained from an adult who received the AZD1222 COVID-19 vaccine.

The CDR3 DNA follows: TGCGCCAGCAGCTTTGCGGGACAGGGACTGCCAGATACGCAGTATTTT. Its protein is CASSFAGQGLPDTQYF. V gene TRBV5-1 combines with J gene TRBJ2-3, with 9 bases identical to TRBD1. CDR3 size: 16 residues. Germline CDR1 SGHRS, CDR2 YFSETQ. V gave up 2 bases and J gave up 4 bases; unmatched junction bases: 8. The variable domain in full, completed from reference TRBV5-1 and TRBJ2-3, reads KAGVTQTPRYLIKTRGQQVTLSCSPISGHRSVSWYQQTPGQGLQFLFEYFSETQRNKGNFPGRFSGRQFSNSRSEMNVSTLELGDSALYLCASSFAGQGLPDTQYFGPGTRLTVL.

The chain employs TRBV6-5 and TRBJ2-1, with unresolved D. Germline CDR1 reads MNHEY; CDR2 reads SVGAGI. CDR3 length: 13 residues. V dropped 4 bases and J dropped 7 bases, with 11 bases sitting between them. The CDR3 loop is CASSSLGWNEQFF. The CDR3 nucleotides are TGTGCCAGCAGTTCTCTAGGGTGGAATGAGCAGTTCTTC.

This clone was seen once. The chain has TRBV10-3 and TRBJ1-6; D unresolved. The V end was cut by 6 bases, the J end by 10 bases, with 16 bases between. The V gene's germline CDR1 is ENHRY and CDR2 SYGVKD. CDR3 length: 14 residues. The CDR3 reads CAISQNLGNSPLHF. CDR3 coding DNA: TGTGCCATCAGCCAGAATTTGGGGAACTCACCCCTCCACTTT.

The chain recombines TRBV7-2 with TRBJ2-2, with a tentative D call TRBD2 (7 bases). This CDR3 contains 16 residues. CDR1 and CDR2 from the germline V gene are SGHTA and FQGNSA. V was cut by 1 base and J by 2 bases, with 11 bases left in between. The CDR3 sequence is CASSLGGGHNTGELFF. The CDR3 DNA is TGTGCCAGCAGCTTAGGCGGGGGCCATAACACCGGGGAGCTGTTTTTT.

V usage is TRBV9 and J usage is TRBJ2-2; perhaps TRBD2 as D (6 bases). The CDR3 has 19 residues. Trimming left V 0 bases short and J 3 bases short, with 21 bases between. Looked up from germline, CDR1 is SGDLS and CDR2 is YYNGEE. CDR3 DNA sequence: TGTGCCAGCAGCGTAGCTGGATCGGGACTTATGGGGGACACCGGGGAGCTGTTTTTT. It is translated as CASSVAGSGLMGDTGELFF.

The V gene is TRBV7-2, the J gene TRBJ2-1; maybe TRBD2 (6 bases). CDR1 and CDR2 from the germline V gene are SGHTA and FQGNSA. This CDR3 spans 14 amino acids. Between the trimmed V and J ends, which lost 1 base and 4 bases, there was a span of 8 bases. The CDR3 here is CASSLGLVYNEQFF. The CDR3 region has the DNA TGTGCCAGCAGCTTAGGACTAGTGTACAATGAGCAGTTCTTC.

This clone was picked up one time. The chain employs TRBV27 and TRBJ2-1; 11 nucleotides line up with TRBD2. V lost 5 bases, J lost 6 bases, and 18 bases stayed unmatched. Germline V gene data show CDR1 as MNHEY and CDR2 as SMNVEV (reference sequence). CDR3 length equals 19 residues. The CDR3 loop is CASSHIGVAGGPSGNEQFF. The CDR3 DNA reads as TGTGCCAGCAGTCACATCGGGGTAGCGGGGGGGCCCTCGGGCAATGAGCAGTTCTTC.

V gene TRBV9 combines with J gene TRBJ1-3; perhaps TRBD1 as D (5 bases). From germline, CDR1 is SGDLS and CDR2 YYNGEE. The CDR3 length is 13 residues. The germline V and J ends were trimmed by 0 bases and 4 bases, with 5 bases remaining between them. In DNA, the CDR3 is TGTGCCAGCAGCGTAGACAGGGGAAACACCATATATTTT. This translates into CASSVDRGNTIYF.

In DNA form, the CDR3 reads TGTGCCAGTAGTATCGTGGGGACAGGGACAACTAATGAAAAACTGTTTTTT. It codes for CASSIVGTGTTNEKLFF. The V gene is TRBV19, the J gene TRBJ1-4; 9 nucleotides align to TRBD1. The CDR3 contains 17 residues. Trimming at V came to 3 bases and at J to 0 bases, leaving 5 bases not matched to a gene. CDR1 and CDR2 (germline): LNHDA, SQIVND (reference sequence).

CDR3: CGDRGHHEQYF. Written as DNA, the CDR3 is TGTGGAGACAGGGGTCACCACGAGCAGTACTTC. The genes are TRBV12-2 and TRBJ2-7; the D call in the table, TRBD1, was not verified against the DNA. TRBV12-2 is shown as a pseudogene. The length of the CDR3 is 11 residues.

This clone was seen only once. The rearrangement uses TRBV5-5 and TRBJ1-1; the match to TRBD1 covers 8 bases. The CDR3 is made up of 18 amino acids. The ends lost 0 bases at V and 0 bases at J; junction bases unmatched: 10. The germline V gene has CDR1 SGHKS and CDR2 YYEKEE (reference sequence). CDR3 sequence reads: CASSLEGQATFMNTEAFF. In DNA, the CDR3 is TGTGCCAGCAGCTTGGAGGGACAGGCAACTTTTATGAACACTGAAGCTTTCTTT.

The rearrangement joins TRBV7-9 to TRBJ1-1, with unresolved D. CDR1 is SEHNR and CDR2 is FQNEAQ in the germline V gene (reference sequence). The CDR3 has 15 residues. V was shortened by 1 base and J by 8 bases, with 17 bases between the two germline ends. The DNA of the CDR3 is TGTGCCAGCAGCTTAGGGGTAGGAAGGGCTGAGGAAGCTTTCTTT. This encodes CASSLGVGRAEEAFF.

V usage is TRBV29-1 and J usage is TRBJ1-1; D is unresolved. The CDR3 is 8 amino acids. Trimming cost V 2 bases and J 11 bases, with 3 bases left between them. CDR1 is SQVTM, CDR2 ANQGSEA, per germline. The CDR3 sequence: CSVENAFF. The CDR3 DNA reads as TGCAGCGTTGAAAATGCTTTCTTT.

This rearrangement joins TRBV12-3 or TRBV12-4 to TRBJ1-1; D remains ambiguous. This CDR3 spans 13 amino acids. The ends were cut back, 10 bases at V and 1 base at J, with 13 bases in the middle. The CDR3 bases are TGTGCCACCGGTAGGGCAGGGAACACTGAAGCTTTCTTT. This encodes CATGRAGNTEAFF.

V gene TRBV3-1 (or the pseudogene TRBV3-2) combines with J gene TRBJ1-1; no clear D. Germline CDR1 LGHDT, CDR2 YNNKEL (reference sequence). Deletions cut 1 base from V and 1 base from J, with 13 bases between. This CDR3 has 16 residues. The CDR3 DNA is TGTGCCAGCAGCCAAGTACAAAAAGGGCAGAACACTGAAGCTTTCTTT. Protein product: CASSQVQKGQNTEAFF.

This clone appeared once. The chain couples TRBV9 to TRBJ2-7, with TRBD1 matching 10 bases. Germline CDR1 SGDLS, CDR2 YYNGEE. The CDR3 totals 15 residues. V lost 1 base to trimming and J lost 5 bases; unmatched junction nucleotides: 6. DNA for the CDR3: TGTGCCAGCAGCGTAATGGGGACAGGGGAGGACGAGCAGTACTTC. It translates to CASSVMGTGEDEQYF.

The chain combines TRBV19 with TRBJ2-5, with D possibly TRBD1 on 6 matching bases. The CDR3 is 14 residues long. Germline V lookup: CDR1 LNHDA, CDR2 SQIVND (reference sequence). Deletions cut 5 bases from V and 5 bases from J, with 15 bases between. CDR3 in amino acids: CASSEHSGEETQYF. The DNA for the CDR3 is TGTGCCAGTAGTGAGCACTCAGGGGAGGAGACCCAGTACTTC.

The V call is TRBV14, the J call TRBJ1-6, with unresolved D. This CDR3 is built from 13 residues. The V gene's germline CDR1 is SGHDN and CDR2 FVKESK. The V end lost 7 bases, the J end lost 8 bases, and 12 bases lay between the germline ends. The CDR3 bases are TGTGCCAGCACGCCTGGCATTTATTCACCCCTCCACTTT. It is translated as CASTPGIYSPLHF.

This chain uses TRBV10-3 with TRBJ2-1; the match to TRBD1 covers 7 bases. Germline CDR1 and CDR2: ENHRY and SYGVKD. There are 14 residues in the CDR3. V was pared by 7 bases and J by 5 bases, with 8 bases of the junction left unmatched. The CDR3 DNA reads TGTGCCATCAAATTAACCGGGACAGACAATGAGCAGTTCTTC. This gives the protein CAIKLTGTDNEQFF.

The chain links TRBV24-1 to TRBJ2-4; D remains ambiguous. Trimming cost V 3 bases and J 11 bases, with 10 bases left between them. Per the germline V gene, CDR1 is KGHDR and CDR2 is SFDVKD. The CDR3 extends over 12 amino acids. CDR3 amino acids: CATSDALGLQYF. The CDR3 DNA reads TGTGCCACCAGTGATGCCCTGGGTCTTCAGTACTTC.